This TCR beta chain was obtained from a study of shared clonotypes between healthy human individuals. Study-wide results and limits: When compared with the clonotypes that were shared by all four sorted-subset donors, the non-shared clonotypes turned out to have lower generation probabilities. Memory subsets generally showed lower estimated richness than naive subsets.

To note about this clone: Its antigen is not known.

The assay was run at deep level. Method: immunoSEQ multiplex PCR; TCRdb's copy keeps in-frame clones and lacks some. The sample holds roughly 2,000,000 clones, around 95% seen once. It was CD45RO-negative cells, positively selected for CCR7, that made up naive CD8 cells, with terminally differentiated effector memory CD45RA+ cells excluded. The receptor was derived from a man between 18 and 29 years old in good health. Some clones in this sample may be carry-over from other donors' samples. Sequencing was done on a sample of naive CD8+ T cells from PBMCs.

The CDR3 reads CASSPGSRETQYF. CDR3 DNA sequence: TGTGCCAGCAGTCCGGGATCTCGAGAGACCCAGTACTTC. The chain joins TRBV28 to TRBJ2-5; a weak D match, TRBD2 (5 bases). Germline V gives CDR1 MDHEN, CDR2 SYDVKM. The V and J ends lost 5 bases and 4 bases respectively, with 11 bases between them. The CDR3 has 13 amino acids.